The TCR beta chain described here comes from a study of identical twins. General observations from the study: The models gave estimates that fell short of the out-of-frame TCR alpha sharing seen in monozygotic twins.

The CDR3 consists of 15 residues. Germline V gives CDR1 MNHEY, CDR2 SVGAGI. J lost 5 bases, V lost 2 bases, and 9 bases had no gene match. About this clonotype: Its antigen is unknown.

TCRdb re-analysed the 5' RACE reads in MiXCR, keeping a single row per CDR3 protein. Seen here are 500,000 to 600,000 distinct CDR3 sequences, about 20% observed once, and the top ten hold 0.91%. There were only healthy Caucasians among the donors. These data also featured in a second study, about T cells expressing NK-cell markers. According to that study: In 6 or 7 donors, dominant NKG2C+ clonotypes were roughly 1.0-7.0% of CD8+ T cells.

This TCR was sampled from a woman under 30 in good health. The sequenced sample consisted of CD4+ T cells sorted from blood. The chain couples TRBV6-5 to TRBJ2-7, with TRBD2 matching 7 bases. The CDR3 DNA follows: TGTGCCAGCAGTTACACTGGACTAGTCCGTGACGAGCAGTACTTC. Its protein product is CASSYTGLVRDEQYF.